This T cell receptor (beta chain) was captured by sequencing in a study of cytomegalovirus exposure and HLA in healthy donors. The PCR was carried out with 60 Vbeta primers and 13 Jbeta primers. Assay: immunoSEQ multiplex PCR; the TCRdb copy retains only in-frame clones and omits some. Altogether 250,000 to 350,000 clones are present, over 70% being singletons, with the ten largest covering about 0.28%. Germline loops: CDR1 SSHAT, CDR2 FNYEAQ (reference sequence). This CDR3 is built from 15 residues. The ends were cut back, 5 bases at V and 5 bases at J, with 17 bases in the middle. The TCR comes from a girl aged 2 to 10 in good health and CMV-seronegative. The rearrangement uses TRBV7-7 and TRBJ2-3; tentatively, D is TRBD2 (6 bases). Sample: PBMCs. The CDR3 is CASSATGVRGDTQYF. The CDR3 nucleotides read TGTGCCAGCAGCGCAACGGGGGTTCGGGGAGATACGCAGTATTTT. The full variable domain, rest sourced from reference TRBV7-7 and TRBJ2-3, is GAGVSQSPRYKVTKRGQDVTLRCDPISSHATLYWYQQALGQGPEFLTYFNYEAQPDKSGLPSDRFSAERPEGSISTLTIQRTEQRDSAMYRCASSATGVRGDTQYFGPGTRLTVL.